This T cell receptor beta chain was sequenced during a study of low-dose radiotherapy and immunotherapy resistance in tumors. Study details: Patients of Cohort 1 had 0.5 Gy fractions every 2 weeks, which summed to 6.5 Gy. Individuals in Cohort 2 had 1 Gy per fraction every two weeks, adding up to 13 Gy over 26 weeks. Aspirin was taken orally at 300 mg daily by patients, and this continued for four cycles from cycle 1 day 1.

Described time point: before trial treatment. All of the donors were given nivolumab, ipilimumab, aspirin, low-dose cyclophosphamide and low-dose radiotherapy as part of RACIN, a single-arm trial. Many counts were recorded for this clonotype. V lost 3 bases to trimming and J lost 3 bases, with 9 bases between them. The CDR3 loop spans 13 amino acids. CDR1 is LGHNA, CDR2 YSLEER, per germline. Alpha and beta chains were covered, as first-strand cDNA relied on TRAV- and TRBV-specific primers. Both a constant-region primer and a V-primer adapter served to amplify TCRs across 15 to 25 PCR cycles. Via MiXCR, TCRdb re-called the reads, giving one row per CDR3 protein. Of around 80,000 distinct CDR3 sequences listed, about 20% are singletons.

The V and J genes are TRBV4-3 and TRBJ2-7; a weak D match, TRBD2 (5 bases). Sequenced material: PBMCs, taken before treatment. This TCR derives from a male donor with prostate cancer. The CDR3 loop is CASSHGEFYEQYF. The DNA of the CDR3 is TGCGCCAGCAGCCACGGGGAATTCTACGAGCAGTACTTC.